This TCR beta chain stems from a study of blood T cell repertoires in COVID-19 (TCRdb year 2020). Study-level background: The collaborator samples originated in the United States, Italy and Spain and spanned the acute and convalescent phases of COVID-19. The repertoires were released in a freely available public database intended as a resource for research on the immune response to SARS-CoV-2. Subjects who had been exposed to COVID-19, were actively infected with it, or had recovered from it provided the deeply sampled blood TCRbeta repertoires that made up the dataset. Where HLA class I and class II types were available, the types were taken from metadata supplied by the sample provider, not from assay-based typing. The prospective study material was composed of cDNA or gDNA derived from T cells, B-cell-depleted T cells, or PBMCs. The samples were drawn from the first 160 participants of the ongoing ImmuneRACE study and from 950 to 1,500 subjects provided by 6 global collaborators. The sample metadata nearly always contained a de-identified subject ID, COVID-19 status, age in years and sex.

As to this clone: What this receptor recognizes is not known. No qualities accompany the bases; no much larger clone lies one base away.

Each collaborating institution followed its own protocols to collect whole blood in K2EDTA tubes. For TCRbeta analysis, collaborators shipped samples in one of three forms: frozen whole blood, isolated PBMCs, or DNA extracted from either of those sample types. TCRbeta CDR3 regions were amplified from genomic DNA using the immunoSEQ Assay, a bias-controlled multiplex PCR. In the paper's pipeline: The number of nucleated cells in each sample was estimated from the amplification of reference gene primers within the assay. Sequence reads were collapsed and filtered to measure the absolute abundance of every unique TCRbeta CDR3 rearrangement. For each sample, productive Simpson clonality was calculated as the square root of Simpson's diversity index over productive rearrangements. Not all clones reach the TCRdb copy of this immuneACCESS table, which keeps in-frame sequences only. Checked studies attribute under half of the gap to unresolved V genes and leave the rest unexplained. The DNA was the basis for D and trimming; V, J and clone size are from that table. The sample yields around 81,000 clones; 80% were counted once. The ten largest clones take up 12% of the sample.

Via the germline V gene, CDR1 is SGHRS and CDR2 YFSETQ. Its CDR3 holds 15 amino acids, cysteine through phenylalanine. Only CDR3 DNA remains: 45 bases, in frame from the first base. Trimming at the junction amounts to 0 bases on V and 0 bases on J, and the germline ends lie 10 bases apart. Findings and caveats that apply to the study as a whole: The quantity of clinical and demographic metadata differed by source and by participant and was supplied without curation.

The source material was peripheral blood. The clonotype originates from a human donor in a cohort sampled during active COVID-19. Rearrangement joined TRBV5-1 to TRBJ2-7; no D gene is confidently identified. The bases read TGCGCCAGCAGCTTGGGTCTCGGAGCCTCCTACGAGCAGTACTTC. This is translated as CASSLGLGASYEQYF.